This TCR beta chain is drawn from a study of T-cell memory formation after mild COVID-19. Study-wide points: The finding that pre-infection memory included some responding clones suggested that cross-reactive memory joined.

CDR3 length: 12 amino acids. From germline, CDR1 is SGHTA and CDR2 FQGNSA. Trimming stripped 5 bases from V and 10 bases from J, with 12 bases between. Many counts were recorded for this clonotype. The antigen remains undetermined. Constant-segment-primed 5'RACE gave TCR alpha and TCR beta cDNA libraries with sample barcodes and UMIs. TCRdb reprocessed the 5' RACE reads with MiXCR, giving one entry per CDR3 protein. The sample comprises 100,000 to 120,000 distinct CDR3 sequences, 15% to 20% of which are singletons, and approximately 5% rests with the top ten. This rearrangement joins TRBV7-2 to TRBJ2-1; TRBD1 is a possible D gene (6 bases). The receptor's source is a man between 18 and 35 years old who had mild COVID-19 (a few samples of this study predate the infection). Cell type and time point are not known. The sample was PBMCs or a T cell subset sorted from them (not recorded which). In DNA form, the CDR3 reads TGTGCCAGCAGCAGGGGGTCATGGGAGCAGTTCTTC. Protein sequence: CASSRGSWEQFF.